This TCR beta chain derives from a study of tumor-infiltrating lymphocytes in localized non-small cell lung cancer. Whole-study context: Some samples were collected after neoadjuvant chemotherapy; smokers, never-smokers and several histologies were included. Study-wide results and limits: TCR sequencing covered a subset of patients with enough tissue. Recurrence-free survival showed no association with tumor T-cell fraction. Tumors had more T cell infiltration than uninvolved lung, per TCRbeta sequencing and CD3 counts.

This clone was seen a few times. Its target is unknown. TCRdb's table, derived via immunoSEQ multiplex PCR, lists solely in-frame clones and lacks some. The data show about 16,000 clones, with almost 70% seen just once and over 5% held by the top ten. The CDR3 consists of 12 residues. With 5 bases removed from V and 9 bases from J, the gap between germline ends came to 11 bases. CDR1 is MNHEY, CDR2 SVGAGI, per germline. The sequencing sample was made of lung tumor tissue. The chain combines TRBV6-5 with TRBJ1-5; D gene unclear. This TCR was sampled from a human donor with non-small cell lung cancer. CDR3 DNA: TGTGCCAGCAGTGAAAACAATGGGCCCCAGCATTTT. It codes for CASSENNGPQHF.